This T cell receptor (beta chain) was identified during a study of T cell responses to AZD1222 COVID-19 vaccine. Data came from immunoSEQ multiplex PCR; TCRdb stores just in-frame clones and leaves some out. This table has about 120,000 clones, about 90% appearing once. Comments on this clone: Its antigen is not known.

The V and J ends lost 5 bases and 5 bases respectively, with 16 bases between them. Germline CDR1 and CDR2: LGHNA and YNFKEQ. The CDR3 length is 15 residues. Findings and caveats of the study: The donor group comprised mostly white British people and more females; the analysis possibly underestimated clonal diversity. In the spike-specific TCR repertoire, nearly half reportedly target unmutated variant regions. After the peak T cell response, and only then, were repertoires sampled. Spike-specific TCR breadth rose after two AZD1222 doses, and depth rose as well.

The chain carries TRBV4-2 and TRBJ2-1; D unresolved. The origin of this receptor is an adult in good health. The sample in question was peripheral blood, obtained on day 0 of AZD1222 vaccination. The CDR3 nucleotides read TGTGCCAGCAGCGAATATTTGAGAACTGACAATGAGCAGTTCTTC. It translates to CASSEYLRTDNEQFF.